This T cell receptor (beta chain) was sequenced in a study of T cell responses to AZD1222 COVID-19 vaccine. The CDR3 consists of 18 residues. Trimming removed 3 bases from V and 1 base from J; junction bases left unmatched: 12. Per germline, CDR1 SGHDT and CDR2 YYEEEE. Profiled with immunoSEQ multiplex PCR; TCRdb holds only in-frame clones, not every one. The data contain 110,000 or so clones, about 90% of them singletons. This TCR derives from an adult in good health. The chain is built from TRBV5-6 and TRBJ1-5; TRBD1 matches 8 bases. The starting material was peripheral blood, obtained on day 0 of AZD1222 vaccination. The CDR3 nucleotides read TGTGCCAGCAGCTCATATGGACAGGGCCGGGGAAGCAATCAGCCCCAGCATTTT. Protein: CASSSYGQGRGSNQPQHF.